This T cell receptor beta chain appears in the sequencing data of a study of vaccination and CD4 T cells after COVID-19. Study information: From HCoV-229E, HCoV-OC43, HCoV-NL63 and SARS-CoV-2, overlapping spike peptides were used to stimulate the cells. Control wells got either CEFX epitopes, HIV-1 Nef peptides, or no peptide at all.

This clonotype turned up a few times. Its target is unknown. This CDR3 comprises 15 residues. Germline V gene data show CDR1 as KGHDR and CDR2 as SFDVKD. J was trimmed by 6 bases and V by 3 bases; bases with no gene match: 3. Cultured CD4+ T cell DNA was sequenced using the Oncomine TCR Beta short-read assay. TCRdb re-derived calls from the PCR reads in MiXCR, one entry per CDR3 protein. The sample consists of more than 10,000 distinct CDR3 sequences, roughly 45% of them appearing once. Treatment: approximately 9-day PBMC culture with coronavirus spike peptide pools or control peptides (ViraFEST assay). Once peptide pools had expanded antigen-specific T cells, ViraFEST sequenced TCRs. It was after more than 9 days of culture that CD4+ T cells were isolated by negative selection.

This sequence originates from a human donor who had recovered from COVID-19. The source material was CD4+ T cells from blood, cultured in vitro, sampled after SARS-CoV-2 vaccination. The V and J genes are TRBV24-1 and TRBJ1-5; 11 bases map to TRBD1. The CDR3 loop is CATSDRTGGGQPQHF. CDR3 DNA: TGTGCCACCAGTGATCGGACAGGGGGCGGTCAGCCCCAGCATTTT.